This T cell receptor (beta chain) was recovered during a study of blood T cell repertoires in COVID-19. The CDR3 is 16 amino acids. The repertoire was sequenced with immunoSEQ multiplex PCR; TCRdb's copy has only in-frame clones and lacks some. The sample shows approximately 200,000 clones, roughly four fifths of them seen only once. In assigning cohorts, the study relied on participant-reported clinical history. The receptor's source is a man between 35 and 55 years old who had recovered from COVID-19. The sample comprised PBMCs or T cells enriched from blood (not recorded which). The rearrangement links TRBV21-1 to TRBJ2-1; the D call of TRBD1 is as the table states it, not checked on the DNA. TRBV21-1 is a pseudogene. The CDR3 region is CASSKTAGGKMGEQFF. CDR3 DNA: TGTGCCAGCAGCAAAACTGCAGGGGGGAAGATGGGTGAGCAGTTCTTC.